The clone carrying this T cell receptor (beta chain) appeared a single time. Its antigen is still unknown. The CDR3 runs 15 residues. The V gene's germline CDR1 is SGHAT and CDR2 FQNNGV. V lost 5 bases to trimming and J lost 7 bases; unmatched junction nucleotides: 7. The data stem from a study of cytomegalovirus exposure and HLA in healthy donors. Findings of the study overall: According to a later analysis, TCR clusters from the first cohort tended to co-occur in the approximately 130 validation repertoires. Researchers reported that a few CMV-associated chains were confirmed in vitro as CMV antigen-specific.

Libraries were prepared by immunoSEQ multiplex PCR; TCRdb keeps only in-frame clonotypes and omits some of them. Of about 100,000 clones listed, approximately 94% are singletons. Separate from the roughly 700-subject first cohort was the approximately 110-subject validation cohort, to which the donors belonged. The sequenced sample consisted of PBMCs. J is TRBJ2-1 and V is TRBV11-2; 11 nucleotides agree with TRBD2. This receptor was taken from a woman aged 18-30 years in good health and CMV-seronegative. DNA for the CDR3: TGTGCCAGCAGCAAACCTAGCGGGGGGAAGAATGAGCAGTTCTTC. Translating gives CASSKPSGGKNEQFF.